These 15 T cell receptor beta chains share one sample of origin, sequenced in a study of cytomegalovirus exposure and HLA in healthy donors. In the PCR, 60 Vbeta and 13 Jbeta primers were used. TCRdb's table, derived via immunoSEQ multiplex PCR, lists solely in-frame clones and lacks some. In the table there are about 150,000 clones, around 79% of which are singletons. The specimen was PBMCs. The receptors shown here come from a man aged 25 to 45 in good health and CMV-seropositive.

This rearrangement joins TRBV30 to TRBJ2-7; D call uncertain. The ends were cut back, 4 bases at V and 5 bases at J, with 9 bases in the middle. CDR3 size: 11 residues. Germline V gene data show CDR1 as GTSNPN and CDR2 as SVGIG (reference sequence). CDR3 DNA: TGTGCCTGGATTGAGAGCCACGAGCAGTACTTC. Amino acid sequence: CAWIESHEQYF.

The chain carries TRBV23-1 and TRBJ1-5, with 9 bases aligning to TRBD1. TRBV23-1 is an ORF for which the function is uncertain. The CDR3 is 15 residues long. With V trimmed by 10 bases and J by 3 bases, 10 bases remained unmatched. The CDR3 region has the DNA TGCGCCAATACCGGGGGACAGGGACTCAATCAGCCCCAGCATTTT. It specifies CANTGGQGLNQPQHF.

The chain has TRBV28 and TRBJ1-2; D unclear. This CDR3 spans 15 amino acids. V lost 5 bases and J 2 bases, leaving 15 bases between the germline ends. Germline values: CDR1 MDHEN, CDR2 SYDVKM. DNA of the CDR3: TGTGCCAGCAGTCCACCCCGATCCAGGAACTATGGCTACACCTTC. Translating it yields CASSPPRSRNYGYTF.

This chain uses TRBV28 with TRBJ2-1, with TRBD1 as a possible D gene (6 bases). CDR3 length: 13 amino acids. The germline gives CDR1 MDHEN, CDR2 SYDVKM. Trimming left V 11 bases short and J 7 bases short, with 18 bases between. The CDR3 nucleotides are TGTGCCTCCCGGACAGCGAGACTTAATGAGCAGTTCTTC. This sequence encodes CASRTARLNEQFF.

This chain joins TRBV2 and TRBJ1-2; no firm D call. Germline CDR1 is SNHLY and CDR2 is FYNNEI. Trimming removed 4 bases at V and 3 bases at J, with 3 bases between. The CDR3 totals 11 residues. The CDR3 loop reads CASSADYGYTF. The CDR3 bases are TGTGCCAGCAGTGCAGACTATGGCTACACCTTC.

The chain recombines TRBV29-1 with TRBJ2-1, with TRBD2 as a possible D gene (6 bases). V dropped 6 bases and J dropped 8 bases, with 11 bases sitting between them. Germline loops: CDR1 SQVTM, CDR2 ANQGSEA. This CDR3 comprises 11 residues. The CDR3 region has the DNA TGCAGCGTGGAGGGGCGGGATGAGCAGTTCTTC. As protein: CSVEGRDEQFF.

The gene calls are TRBV28 and TRBJ1-3, with a tentative D call TRBD1 (6 bases). The CDR3 has 15 residues. Trimming removed 5 bases at V and 2 bases at J, with 13 bases between. CDR1 is MDHEN and CDR2 is SYDVKM in the germline V gene. The CDR3 nucleotides read TGTGCCAGCAGTCCCCCGCGGACAGCTGGAAACACCATATATTTT. It yields the protein CASSPPRTAGNTIYF.

This clone occurred once. The chain uses TRBV5-5 and TRBJ2-3; 8 bases map to TRBD1. This CDR3 comprises 18 residues. Trimming took 2 bases from V and 3 from J; bases not matched to a gene: 14. The V gene's germline CDR1 is SGHKS and CDR2 YYEKEE (reference sequence). The CDR3 spells CASSLEPPGGGRTDTQYF. The CDR3 DNA sequence: TGTGCCAGCAGCTTAGAGCCCCCAGGGGGCGGAAGGACAGATACGCAGTATTTT.

V is TRBV30 and J is TRBJ2-1; 10 nucleotides match TRBD1. Germline V lookup: CDR1 GTSNPN, CDR2 SVGIG (reference sequence). The length of the CDR3 is 15 residues. J gave up 9 bases and V 0 bases, and 8 bases lay outside the gene matches. The CDR3 region is CAWSVRGQGRGEQFF. The CDR3 nucleotides read TGTGCCTGGAGTGTAAGGGGACAGGGGAGGGGTGAGCAGTTCTTC.

This clone was found a few times. The same CDR3 is also encoded by other DNA sequences in this sample. The chain combines TRBV9 with TRBJ2-3; no clear D gene. V dropped 1 base and J dropped 1 base, with 4 bases sitting between them. CDR3 size: 13 residues. Germline assignment: CDR1 SGDLS and CDR2 YYNGEE. Here the CDR3 reads CASSVQGTDTQYF. The DNA of the CDR3 is TGTGCCAGCAGCGTACAGGGCACAGATACGCAGTATTTT.

The chain couples TRBV5-1 to TRBJ1-1; no clear D. Looked up from germline, CDR1 is SGHRS and CDR2 is YFSETQ. The germline V and J ends were trimmed by 6 bases and 0 bases, with 9 bases remaining between them. The CDR3 is 13 amino acids. The CDR3 coding sequence is TGCGCCAGCACCACCCAGATGAACACTGAAGCTTTCTTT. As protein: CASTTQMNTEAFF. The full variable domain, completed using reference TRBV5-1 and TRBJ1-1, is KAGVTQTPRYLIKTRGQQVTLSCSPISGHRSVSWYQQTPGQGLQFLFEYFSETQRNKGNFPGRFSGRQFSNSRSEMNVSTLELGDSALYLCASTTQMNTEAFFGQGTRLTVV.

This chain connects TRBV28 to TRBJ2-5, with 8 bases that match TRBD1. The CDR3 is 15 amino acids. Germline trimming cut 6 bases from V and 2 bases from J; bases unmatched to any gene: 8. Germline values: CDR1 MDHEN, CDR2 SYDVKM. The CDR3 DNA sequence: TGTGCCAGCAGCCCAGCCGGGACAGGACAAGAGACCCAGTACTTC. Translating gives CASSPAGTGQETQYF.

The chain has TRBV29-1 and TRBJ1-2, with 10 bases aligning to TRBD1. CDR3 length: 13 amino acids. With 6 bases clipped from V and 8 bases from J, the junction kept 9 bases outside the gene matches. CDR1 and CDR2 (germline): SQVTM, ANQGSEA. The CDR3 reads CSVEGQGFIGYTF. DNA of the CDR3: TGCAGCGTCGAGGGACAGGGGTTCATCGGCTACACCTTC.

The genes are TRBV25-1 and TRBJ2-4, with D possibly TRBD2 on 6 matching bases. The ends were cut back, 1 base at V and 9 bases at J, with 13 bases in the middle. The CDR3 has 14 amino acids. Germline V lookup: CDR1 MGHDK, CDR2 SYGVNS. CDR3 amino acids: CASSELGLGGIQYF. The CDR3 nucleotides read TGTGCCAGCAGTGAATTGGGCCTCGGGGGCATTCAGTACTTC. Supplemented by reference TRBV25-1 and TRBJ2-4, the full variable domain reads EADIYQTPRYLVIGTGKKITLECSQTMGHDKMYWYQQDPGMELHLIHYSYGVNSTEKGDLSSESTVSRIRTEHFPLTLESARPSHTSQYLCASSELGLGGIQYFGAGTRLSVL.

This clone was seen a few times. CDR3 coding DNA: TGTGCCAGCCGAGGGAACACTGAAGCTTTCTTT. As protein: CASRGNTEAFF. The gene calls are TRBV28 and TRBJ1-1; D call uncertain. The CDR3 spans 11 residues. Trimming took off 8 bases at V and 1 base at J, with 5 bases between the two ends. Per the germline V gene, CDR1 is MDHEN and CDR2 is SYDVKM.